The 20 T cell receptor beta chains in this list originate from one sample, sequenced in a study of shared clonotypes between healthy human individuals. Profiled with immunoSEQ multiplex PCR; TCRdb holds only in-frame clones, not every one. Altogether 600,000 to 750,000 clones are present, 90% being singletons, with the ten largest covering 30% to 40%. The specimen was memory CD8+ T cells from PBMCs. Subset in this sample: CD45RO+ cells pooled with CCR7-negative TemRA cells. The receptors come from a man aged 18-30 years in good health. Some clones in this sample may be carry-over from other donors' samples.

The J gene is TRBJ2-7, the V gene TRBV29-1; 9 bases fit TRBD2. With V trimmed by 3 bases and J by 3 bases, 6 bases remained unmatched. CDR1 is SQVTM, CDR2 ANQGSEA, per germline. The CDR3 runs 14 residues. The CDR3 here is CSVEVAGVGYEQYF. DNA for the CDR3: TGCAGCGTTGAGGTAGCGGGAGTAGGCTACGAGCAGTACTTC.

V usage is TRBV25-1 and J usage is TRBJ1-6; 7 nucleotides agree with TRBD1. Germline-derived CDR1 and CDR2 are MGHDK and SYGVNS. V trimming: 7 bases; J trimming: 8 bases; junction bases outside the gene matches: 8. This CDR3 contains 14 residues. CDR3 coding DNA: TGTGCCAGCACCCCCGTTGACAGGGATTCACCCCTCCACTTT. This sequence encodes CASTPVDRDSPLHF.

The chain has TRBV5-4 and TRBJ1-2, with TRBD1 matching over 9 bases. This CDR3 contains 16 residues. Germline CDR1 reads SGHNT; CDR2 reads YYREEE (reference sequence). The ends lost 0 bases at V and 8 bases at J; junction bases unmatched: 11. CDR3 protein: CASSLGGQGASPGYTF. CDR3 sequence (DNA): TGTGCCAGCAGCTTGGGGGGACAGGGCGCGAGCCCGGGCTACACCTTC.

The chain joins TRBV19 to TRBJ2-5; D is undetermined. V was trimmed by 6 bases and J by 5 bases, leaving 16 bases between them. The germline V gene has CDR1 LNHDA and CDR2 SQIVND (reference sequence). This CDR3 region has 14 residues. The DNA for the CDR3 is TGTGCCAGTAGGGTCCGCAGGTCTTGGGAGACCCAGTACTTC. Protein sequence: CASRVRRSWETQYF.

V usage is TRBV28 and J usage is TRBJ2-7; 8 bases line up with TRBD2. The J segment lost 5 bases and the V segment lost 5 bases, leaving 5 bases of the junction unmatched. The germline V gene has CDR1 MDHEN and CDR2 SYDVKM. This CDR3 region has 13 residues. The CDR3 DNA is TGTGCCAGCAGTCTGCGGGGGGCCCACGAGCAGTACTTC. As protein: CASSLRGAHEQYF.

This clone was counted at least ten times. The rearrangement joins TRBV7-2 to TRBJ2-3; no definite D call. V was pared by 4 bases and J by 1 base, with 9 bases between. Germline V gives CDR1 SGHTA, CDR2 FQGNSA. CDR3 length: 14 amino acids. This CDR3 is CASSSASRTDTQYF. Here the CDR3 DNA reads TGTGCCAGCAGCTCCGCCAGTCGCACAGATACGCAGTATTTT.

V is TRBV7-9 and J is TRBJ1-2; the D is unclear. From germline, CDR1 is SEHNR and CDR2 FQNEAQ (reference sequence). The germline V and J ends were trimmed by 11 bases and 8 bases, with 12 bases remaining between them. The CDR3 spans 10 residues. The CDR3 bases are TGTGCCGTACTGACTTCCGGCTACACCTTC. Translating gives CAVLTSGYTF.

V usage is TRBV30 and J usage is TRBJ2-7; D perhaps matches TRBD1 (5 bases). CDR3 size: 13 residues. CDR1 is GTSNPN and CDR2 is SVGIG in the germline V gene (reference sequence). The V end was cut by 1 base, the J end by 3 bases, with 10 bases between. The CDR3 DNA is TGTGCCTGGAGTGCCCCAGGGTTCTACGAGCAGTACTTC. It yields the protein CAWSAPGFYEQYF.

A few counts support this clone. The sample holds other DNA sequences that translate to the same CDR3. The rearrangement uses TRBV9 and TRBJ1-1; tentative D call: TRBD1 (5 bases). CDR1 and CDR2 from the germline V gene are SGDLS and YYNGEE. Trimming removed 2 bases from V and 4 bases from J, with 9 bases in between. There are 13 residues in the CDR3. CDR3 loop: CASSVGGTTEAFF. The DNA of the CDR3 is TGTGCCAGCAGCGTTGGGGGTACCACTGAAGCTTTCTTT.

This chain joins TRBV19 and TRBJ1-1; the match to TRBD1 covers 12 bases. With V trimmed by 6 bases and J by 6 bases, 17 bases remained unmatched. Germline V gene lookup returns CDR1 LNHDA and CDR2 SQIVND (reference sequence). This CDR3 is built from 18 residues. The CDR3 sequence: CASRPRWDRGPRIAEAFF. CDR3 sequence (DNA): TGTGCCAGTAGGCCGAGATGGGACAGGGGGCCACGGATCGCTGAAGCTTTCTTT.

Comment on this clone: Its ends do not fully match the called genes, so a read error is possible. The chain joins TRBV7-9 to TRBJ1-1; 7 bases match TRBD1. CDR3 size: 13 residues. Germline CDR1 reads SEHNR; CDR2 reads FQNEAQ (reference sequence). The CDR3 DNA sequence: TGTGCCAGCACCTTACTCGGGACAGCCTTGTTCTTCTTT. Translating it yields CASTLLGTALFFF.

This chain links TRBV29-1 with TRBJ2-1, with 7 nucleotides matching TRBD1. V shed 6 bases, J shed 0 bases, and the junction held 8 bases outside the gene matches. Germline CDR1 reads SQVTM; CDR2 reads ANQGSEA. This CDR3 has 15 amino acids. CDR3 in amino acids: CSVRWAGGSYNEQFF. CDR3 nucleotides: TGCAGCGTACGCTGGGCAGGGGGCTCCTACAATGAGCAGTTCTTC.

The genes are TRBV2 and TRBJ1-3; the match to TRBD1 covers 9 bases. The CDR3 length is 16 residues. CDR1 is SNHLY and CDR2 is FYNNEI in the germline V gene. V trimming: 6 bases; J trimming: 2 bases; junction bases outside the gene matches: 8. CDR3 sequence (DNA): TGTGCCAGCAGCAAGGGACAGGGAAAACCTGGAAACACCATATATTTT. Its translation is CASSKGQGKPGNTIYF. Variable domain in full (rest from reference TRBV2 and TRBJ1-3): EPEVTQTPSHQVTQMGQEVILRCVPISNHLYFYWYRQILGQKVEFLVSFYNNEISEKSEIFDDQFSVERPDGSNFTLKIRSTKLEDSAMYFCASSKGQGKPGNTIYFGEGSWLTVV.

As DNA, the CDR3 is TGTGCCAGCAGCCCTGCAGGGAGAGACTATAATTCACCCCTCCACTTT. Residues: CASSPAGRDYNSPLHF. The chain joins TRBV13 to TRBJ1-6, with D perhaps TRBD1 (5 bases). Germline V gives CDR1 PRHDT, CDR2 FYEKMQ (reference sequence). The CDR3 is made up of 16 amino acids. The germline V and J ends were trimmed by 5 bases and 3 bases, with 14 bases remaining between them.

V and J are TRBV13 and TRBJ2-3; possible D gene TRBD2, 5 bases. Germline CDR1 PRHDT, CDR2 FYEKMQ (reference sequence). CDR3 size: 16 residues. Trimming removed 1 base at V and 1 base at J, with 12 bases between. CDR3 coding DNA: TGTGCCAGCAGCTTAGAGGAGGTGAGGGGCACAGATACGCAGTATTTT. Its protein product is CASSLEEVRGTDTQYF.

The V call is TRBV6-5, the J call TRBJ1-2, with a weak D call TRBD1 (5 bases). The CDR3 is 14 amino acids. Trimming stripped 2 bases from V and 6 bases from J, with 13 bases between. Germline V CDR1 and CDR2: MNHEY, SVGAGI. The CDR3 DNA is TGTGCCAGCAGTTACAGAGGTGGGGGAAATGGCTACACCTTC. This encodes CASSYRGGGNGYTF.

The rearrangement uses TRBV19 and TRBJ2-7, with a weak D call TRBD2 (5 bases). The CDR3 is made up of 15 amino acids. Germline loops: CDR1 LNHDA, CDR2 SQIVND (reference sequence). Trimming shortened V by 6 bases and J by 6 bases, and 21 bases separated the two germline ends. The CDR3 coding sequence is TGTGCCAGTAGGTCCCCCGGACTCAACGCATGCGAGCAGTACTTC. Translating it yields CASRSPGLNACEQYF.

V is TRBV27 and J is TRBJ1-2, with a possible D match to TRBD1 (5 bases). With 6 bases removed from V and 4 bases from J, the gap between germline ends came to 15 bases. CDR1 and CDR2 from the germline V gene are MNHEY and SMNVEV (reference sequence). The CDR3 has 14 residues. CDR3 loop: CASRIGAAGYGYTF. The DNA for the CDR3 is TGTGCCAGCAGAATTGGGGCGGCTGGCTATGGCTACACCTTC.

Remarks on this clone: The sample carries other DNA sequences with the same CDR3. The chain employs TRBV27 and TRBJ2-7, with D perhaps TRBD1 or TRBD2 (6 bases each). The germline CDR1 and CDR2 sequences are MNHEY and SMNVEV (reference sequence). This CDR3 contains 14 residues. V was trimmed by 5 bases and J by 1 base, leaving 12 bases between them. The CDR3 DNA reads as TGTGCCAGCAGTGTAACAGGGACTTCCTACGAGCAGTACTTC. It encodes CASSVTGTSYEQYF.

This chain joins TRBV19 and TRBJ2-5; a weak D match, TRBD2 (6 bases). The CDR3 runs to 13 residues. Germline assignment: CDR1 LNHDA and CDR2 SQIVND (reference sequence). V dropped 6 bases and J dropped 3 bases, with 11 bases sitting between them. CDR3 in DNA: TGTGCCAGTAGCCGGGACTCAGAAGAGACCCAGTACTTC. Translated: CASSRDSEETQYF.